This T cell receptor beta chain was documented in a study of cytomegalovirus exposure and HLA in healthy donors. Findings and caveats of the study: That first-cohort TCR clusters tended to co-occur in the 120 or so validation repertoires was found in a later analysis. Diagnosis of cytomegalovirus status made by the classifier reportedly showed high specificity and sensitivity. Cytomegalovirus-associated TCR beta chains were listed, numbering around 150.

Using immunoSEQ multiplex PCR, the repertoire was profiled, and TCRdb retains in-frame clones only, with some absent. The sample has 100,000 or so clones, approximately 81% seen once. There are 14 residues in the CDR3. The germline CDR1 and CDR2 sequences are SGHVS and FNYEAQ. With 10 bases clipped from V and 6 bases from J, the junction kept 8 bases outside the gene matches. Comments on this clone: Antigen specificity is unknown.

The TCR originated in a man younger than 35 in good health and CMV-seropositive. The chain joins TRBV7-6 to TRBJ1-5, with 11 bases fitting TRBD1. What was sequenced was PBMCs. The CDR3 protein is CATGTGGDSQPQHF. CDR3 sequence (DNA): TGTGCCACTGGGACAGGGGGTGATAGTCAGCCCCAGCATTTT.